The T cell receptor (beta chain) described here comes from a study of T cell repertoires in ileal Crohn's disease. Study context: Patients had a median approximately 7.2-year disease duration, and under 45% were active smokers.

TCRB immunosequencing input was roughly 530 nanograms of biopsy DNA per sample. Sequencing used immunoSEQ multiplex PCR; TCRdb keeps in-frame clones, though not all of them. This table holds 17,000 or so clones, approximately 86% found once. To note about this clone: The antigen is undetermined.

Whole-study findings and limits: Compared with non-smokers, active smokers at surgery showed more clonal expansions.

The sequenced material came from ileal tissue. The source is an adult with Crohn's disease.

The CDR3 nucleotides are TGTGCCACCAGCAGAGATTACGGGACAGTTTACAATGAGCAGTTCTTC. It translates to CATSRDYGTVYNEQFF. The rearrangement joins TRBV15 to TRBJ2-1, with TRBD1 matching 7 bases. The CDR3 spans 16 residues. Germline V gives CDR1 LNHNV, CDR2 YYDKDF (reference sequence). Trimming at V came to 0 bases and at J to 4 bases, leaving 6 bases not matched to a gene.